These 10 T cell receptor beta chains originate from one sample sequenced in a study of blood T cells in healthy people across ages (dated by TCRdb to 2013 to 2016). Libraries were prepared through 5' RACE. The second PCR ran for roughly 7 to 12 cycles and used a J-beta primer mix along with a sample-barcoded 5' primer. Through fastp at Q25 and MiXCR, TCRdb rebuilt clones from the public reads, retaining in-frame beta chains. CDR3 protein duplicates are merged, each entry listing the most common genes and DNA. Here the sample has around 1,800,000 distinct CDR3 sequences; roughly two fifths occur a single time. In total, the top ten clones hold 23% of the sample. The sample was blood. These receptors came from a human donor in good health.

J is TRBJ2-2 and V is TRBV7-9; D not certain. The CDR3 contains 14 residues. With 4 bases removed from V and 1 base from J, the gap between germline ends came to 7 bases. CDR1 and CDR2 (germline): SEHNR, FQNEAQ (reference sequence). The chain's CDR3 is CASSSKGNTGELFF. The DNA for the CDR3 is TGTGCCAGCAGCTCTAAAGGGAACACCGGGGAGCTGTTTTTT.

This clonotype has a single count. J is TRBJ2-5 and V is TRBV7-6; D possibly corresponds to TRBD1 (5 bases). This CDR3 has 14 residues. Between the trimmed V and J ends, which lost 5 bases and 1 base, there was a span of 11 bases. Germline V CDR1 and CDR2: SGHVS, FNYEAQ. The DNA for the CDR3 is TGTGCCAGCAGCCCCAGGGTCCTCCAAGAGACCCAGTACTTC. It specifies CASSPRVLQETQYF.

This clonotype appeared many times. The chain has TRBV4-1 and TRBJ2-3, with D hard to call. The germline CDR1 and CDR2 sequences are MGHRA and YSYEKL. Trimming stripped 1 base from V and 0 bases from J, with 8 bases between. The CDR3 contains 15 residues. CDR3 protein: CASSQGTVSTDTQYF. CDR3 nucleotide sequence: TGCGCCAGCAGCCAAGGAACCGTAAGCACAGATACGCAGTATTTT.

This clonotype was detected ten times or more. The chain recombines TRBV7-2 with TRBJ2-1, with D perhaps TRBD1 (7 bases). The CDR3 extends over 11 amino acids. Looked up from germline, CDR1 is SGHTA and CDR2 is FQGNSA. Trimming stripped 4 bases from V and 12 bases from J, with 10 bases between. CDR3 sequence (DNA): TGTGCCAGCAGCTCGCGGGACAGGCAGTTCTTC. Encoded protein: CASSSRDRQFF.

The chain's CDR3 is CASSHAPRETQYF. The CDR3 nucleotides read TGCGCCAGCAGCCACGCCCCCAGAGAGACCCAGTACTTC. The chain joins TRBV4-3 to TRBJ2-5; D not certain. This CDR3 spans 13 amino acids. Trimming left V 3 bases short and J 4 bases short, with 9 bases between. Germline V gives CDR1 LGHNA, CDR2 YSLEER.

In its sample, this clonotype was seen a few times. V and J are TRBV15 and TRBJ2-1; TRBD2 matches 7 bases. This CDR3 spans 16 amino acids. Germline CDR1 LNHNV, CDR2 YYDKDF (reference sequence). With V trimmed by 2 bases and J by 6 bases, 10 bases remained unmatched. The CDR3 sequence: CATSRRGLPPANEQFF. The CDR3 DNA follows: TGTGCCACCAGCAGACGGGGACTACCGCCCGCCAATGAGCAGTTCTTC.

The chain employs TRBV6-5 and TRBJ2-7; TRBD1 aligns across 8 bases. Germline CDR1 and CDR2: MNHEY and SVGAGI. The CDR3 is 15 residues long. Trimming removed 7 bases from V and 3 bases from J; junction bases left unmatched: 11. The CDR3 DNA follows: TGTGCCAGCACCTACGCGGGGACAGGAAGCTACGAGCAGTACTTC. This sequence encodes CASTYAGTGSYEQYF.

The rearrangement links TRBV4-1 to TRBJ1-2; D possibly corresponds to TRBD1 (5 bases). Trimming removed 0 bases at V and 3 bases at J, with 8 bases between. Germline CDR1 MGHRA, CDR2 YSYEKL. The CDR3 contains 14 residues. The DNA of the CDR3 is TGCGCCAGCAGCCAAGAGACAGCCGACTATGGCTACACCTTC. Residues: CASSQETADYGYTF.

V gene TRBV10-3 combines with J gene TRBJ2-1; possible D gene TRBD2, 6 bases. Germline V CDR1 and CDR2: ENHRY, SYGVKD. The CDR3 runs to 14 residues. Trimming took off 2 bases at V and 2 bases at J, with 7 bases between the two ends. This CDR3 reads CAISEGEAYNEQFF. For the CDR3, the DNA is TGTGCCATCAGTGAGGGGGAGGCCTACAATGAGCAGTTCTTC.

Only a few counts were recorded for this clonotype. This chain links TRBV5-1 with TRBJ2-2, with D maybe TRBD2 (7 bases). V was pared by 4 bases and J by 6 bases, with 13 bases between. Per the germline V gene, CDR1 is SGHRS and CDR2 is YFSETQ. This CDR3 has 14 amino acids. The chain's CDR3 is CASSREGVSGELFF. The CDR3 DNA reads TGCGCCAGCAGCAGGGAGGGGGTTTCCGGGGAGCTGTTTTTT.